These 26 T cell receptor beta chains came from one sample sequenced in a study of PD-1 blockade in classical Hodgkin lymphoma. Each patient's relapse followed autologous stem cell transplantation, and brentuximab vedotin exposure varied. Generated by immunoSEQ multiplex PCR, the TCRdb table keeps only in-frame clones and is missing some. The sample gives about 11,000 clones, about 75% of which show up once; roughly 35% is in the top ten. Specimen: peripheral blood mononuclear cells (PBMCs), collected at baseline. Every receptor here comes from a human donor with classical Hodgkin lymphoma.

As for this clone: Sequence at one end of the junction differs from germline and may be a read error. The chain links TRBV18 to TRBJ2-7, with 10 bases identical to TRBD1. Germline V CDR1 and CDR2: KGHSH, LQKENI. The CDR3 runs to 14 residues. The CDR3 loop reads CASSPPGTGDERYF. CDR3 in DNA: TGTGCCAGCTCACCACCGGGGACAGGGGACGAGCGGTACTTC.

The chain links TRBV18 to TRBJ1-2; 8 nucleotides match TRBD1. The CDR3 has 15 amino acids. Germline trimming cut 4 bases from V and 4 bases from J; bases unmatched to any gene: 8. Germline-derived CDR1 and CDR2 are KGHSH and LQKENI. CDR3 protein: CASSLDRGLGYGYTF. In DNA form, the CDR3 reads TGTGCCAGCTCACTTGACAGGGGCCTCGGCTATGGCTACACCTTC.

This chain joins TRBV5-1 and TRBJ1-4, with D possibly being TRBD1 (6 bases). The CDR3 loop spans 15 amino acids. Trimming left V 4 bases short and J 0 bases short, with 10 bases between. The V gene's germline CDR1 is SGHRS and CDR2 YFSETQ. As DNA, the CDR3 is TGCGCCAGCAGCGTGGACAGCTCAACTAATGAAAAACTGTTTTTT. Amino acid sequence: CASSVDSSTNEKLFF.

The V gene is TRBV19, the J gene TRBJ2-5; 11 bases line up with TRBD1. Trimming cost V 3 bases and J 5 bases; bases outside gene matches: 8. Germline assignment: CDR1 LNHDA and CDR2 SQIVND (reference sequence). This CDR3 contains 16 residues. CDR3 nucleotides: TGTGCCAGTAGTATCGGACAGGGGGCTGTTCAGGAGACCCAGTACTTC. Translating gives CASSIGQGAVQETQYF.

The chain uses TRBV6-5 and TRBJ2-3, with 9 nucleotides matching TRBD2. Germline V gene sequence: CDR1 MNHEY, CDR2 SVGAGI. The CDR3 totals 15 residues. V lost 0 bases, J lost 6 bases, and 4 bases stayed unmatched. The CDR3 here is CASSYSAGGADTQYF. In DNA form, the CDR3 reads TGTGCCAGCAGTTACTCGGCGGGGGGGGCCGATACGCAGTATTTT.

The rearrangement uses TRBV5-1 and TRBJ2-5; 9 nucleotides line up with TRBD2. This CDR3 comprises 15 residues. Germline V gene lookup returns CDR1 SGHRS and CDR2 YFSETQ. With 0 bases clipped from V and 3 bases from J, the junction kept 3 bases outside the gene matches. The CDR3 bases are TGCGCCAGCAGCTTGGTTGCTAGCGGGGAAGAGACCCAGTACTTC. Its protein product is CASSLVASGEETQYF.

The V and J genes are TRBV2 and TRBJ1-1; D gene uncertain. V was pared by 3 bases and J by 1 base, with 6 bases between. This CDR3 has 13 residues. CDR1 SNHLY and CDR2 FYNNEI come from the germline V gene. The CDR3 bases are TGTGCCAGCAGTGATGTGCAGAACACTGAAGCTTTCTTT. Its translation: CASSDVQNTEAFF.

The chain is built from TRBV6-6 and TRBJ1-4, with 7 nucleotides matching TRBD1. The V and J ends lost 2 bases and 8 bases, in that order; junction bases with no gene match: 8. Germline V gene data show CDR1 as MNHNY and CDR2 as SVGAGI (reference sequence). This CDR3 is built from 15 residues. CDR3 protein: CASSYAGGTGEKLFF. In DNA form, the CDR3 reads TGTGCCAGCAGTTACGCAGGGGGAACTGGGGAAAAACTGTTTTTT.

The chain couples TRBV27 to TRBJ2-1, with D perhaps matching TRBD1 or TRBD2 (5 bases each). Per germline, CDR1 MNHEY and CDR2 SMNVEV (reference sequence). Trimming cost V 2 bases and J 6 bases, with 8 bases left between them. The CDR3 totals 13 residues. The CDR3 sequence: CASSLRDGNEQFF. The CDR3 bases are TGTGCCAGCAGTTTACGGGACGGCAATGAGCAGTTCTTC.

V is TRBV7-2 and J is TRBJ1-2; TRBD1 is a possible D gene (6 bases). Germline assignment: CDR1 SGHTA and CDR2 FQGNSA. Trimming shortened V by 5 bases and J by 2 bases, and 15 bases separated the two germline ends. The CDR3 consists of 15 residues. CDR3 coding DNA: TGTGCCAGCAGCAGACAGCAGGGGAGCAACTATGGCTACACCTTC. Its protein is CASSRQQGSNYGYTF.

In this sample, this clone turned up once. This chain links TRBV2 with TRBJ2-2, with TRBD1 matching over 11 bases. This CDR3 is built from 15 residues. V shed 6 bases, J shed 6 bases, and the junction held 6 bases outside the gene matches. CDR1 and CDR2 (germline): SNHLY, FYNNEI. DNA of the CDR3: TGTGCCAGCAGGGGACAGGGGGTTTTCGCCGGGGAGCTGTTTTTT. Residues: CASRGQGVFAGELFF.

The chain carries TRBV19 and TRBJ1-2; D is perhaps TRBD1 (6 bases). The length of the CDR3 is 13 residues. Germline-derived CDR1 and CDR2 are LNHDA and SQIVND (reference sequence). Trimming stripped 5 bases from V and 6 bases from J, with 13 bases between. The CDR3 loop reads CASSADRRDGYTF. In DNA, the CDR3 is TGTGCCAGTAGTGCTGACAGGAGAGATGGCTACACCTTC.

The chain couples TRBV4-1 to TRBJ1-2; maybe TRBD1 (5 bases). Germline V gene sequence: CDR1 MGHRA, CDR2 YSYEKL. V lost 3 bases to trimming and J lost 2 bases, with 13 bases between them. CDR3 length equals 15 residues. The CDR3 here is CASSHGAGANYGYTF. CDR3 in DNA: TGCGCCAGCAGCCACGGGGCAGGAGCAAACTATGGCTACACCTTC.

The chain is built from TRBV6-1 and TRBJ2-7; D is undetermined. The CDR3 has 14 amino acids. Trimming removed 0 bases at V and 4 bases at J, with 10 bases between. The germline V gene has CDR1 MNHNS and CDR2 SASEGT. The CDR3 protein is CASSEAQLGYEQYF. In DNA form, the CDR3 reads TGTGCCAGCAGTGAAGCGCAGTTAGGTTACGAGCAGTACTTC.

J is TRBJ1-2 and V is TRBV18; 8 positions match TRBD1. The V segment lost 3 bases and the J segment 5 bases; nucleotides outside the gene matches: 5. The germline V gene has CDR1 KGHSH and CDR2 LQKENI. This CDR3 spans 14 amino acids. The CDR3 loop reads CASSPGQGLYGYTF. The CDR3 nucleotides read TGTGCCAGCTCACCCGGACAGGGCCTTTATGGCTACACCTTC.

V usage is TRBV7-2 and J usage is TRBJ1-2, with D possibly being TRBD1 (5 bases). Germline lookup yields CDR1 SGHTA and CDR2 FQGNSA. The V gene lost 4 bases and the J gene lost 6 bases, with 15 bases spanning the gap. The length of the CDR3 is 14 residues. The CDR3 sequence is CASSSYGADDGYTF. As DNA, the CDR3 is TGTGCCAGCAGCTCTTACGGGGCCGATGATGGCTACACCTTC.

The chain links TRBV7-2 to TRBJ1-1; D call uncertain. This CDR3 has 11 residues. Germline V gives CDR1 SGHTA, CDR2 FQGNSA. V lost 5 bases and J 0 bases, leaving 1 base between the germline ends. The chain's CDR3 is CASSLNTEAFF. In DNA form, the CDR3 reads TGTGCCAGCAGCCTGAACACTGAAGCTTTCTTT.

This sequence joins TRBV19 and TRBJ2-5; D is possibly TRBD1 or TRBD2 (6 bases each). This CDR3 spans 13 amino acids. Trimming shortened V by 5 bases and J by 6 bases, and 13 bases separated the two germline ends. Germline V gene lookup returns CDR1 LNHDA and CDR2 SQIVND (reference sequence). The CDR3, as DNA: TGTGCCAGTAGTGTTGGGGGCGGGAAGACCCAGTACTTC. It translates to CASSVGGGKTQYF.

This clone came up a few times. The chain is built from TRBV9 and TRBJ2-1, with TRBD2 identical over 10 bases. V shed 3 bases and J 0 bases; nucleotides not matched to a gene: 0. Germline V gene sequence: CDR1 SGDLS, CDR2 YYNGEE. The CDR3 consists of 15 residues. In DNA, the CDR3 is TGTGCCAGCAGCGCTAGCGGGGGCTCCTACAATGAGCAGTTCTTC. Amino acid sequence: CASSASGGSYNEQFF.

This clone was seen a single time. The chain links TRBV11-2 to TRBJ1-1; TRBD1 might be the D (5 bases). Germline V CDR1 and CDR2: SGHAT, FQNNGV. V lost 6 bases and J 6 bases, leaving 17 bases between the germline ends. The CDR3 is 14 residues long. CDR3 in DNA: TGTGCCAGCAGTTACTGGGGGGAAAAAGCTGAAGCTTTCTTT. Amino acid sequence: CASSYWGEKAEAFF.

The V and J genes are TRBV28 and TRBJ2-5, with 11 positions matching TRBD2. V trimming: 8 bases; J trimming: 5 bases; junction bases outside the gene matches: 16. The germline V gene has CDR1 MDHEN and CDR2 SYDVKM. This CDR3 has 17 residues. The CDR3 DNA reads as TGTGCCAGCTCGACGGAGGGTCTAGCGGGGGGAGGGGAGACCCAGTACTTC. It codes for CASSTEGLAGGGETQYF. The full variable domain, in which reference TRBV28 and TRBJ2-5 provide the parts outside the CDR3, is DVKVTQSSRYLVKRTGEKVFLECVQDMDHENMFWYRQDPGLGLRLIYFSYDVKMKEKGDIPEGYSVSREKKERFSLILESASTNQTSMYLCASSTEGLAGGGETQYFGPGTRLLVL.

The CDR3 DNA reads TGTGCCGCTAGACAAAATAATTCACCCCTCCACTTT. Its translation is CAARQNNSPLHF. The chain combines TRBV6-6 with TRBJ1-6; D not certain. Looked up from germline, CDR1 is MNHNY and CDR2 is SVGAGI (reference sequence). V was clipped by 11 bases and J by 5 bases, with 10 bases between them. This CDR3 comprises 12 residues.

Only one count was recorded for this clone. The V call is TRBV11-2, the J call TRBJ1-6; D not resolved. CDR1 and CDR2 from the germline V gene are SGHAT and FQNNGV. This CDR3 region has 17 residues. Trimming took 4 bases from V and 0 from J, leaving 13 bases between them. The CDR3, as DNA: TGTGCCAGCAGCTCAGGACGTAGGCGCTCCTATAATTCACCCCTCCACTTT. This codes for CASSSGRRRSYNSPLHF.

This chain links TRBV4-1 with TRBJ1-4; TRBD1 is a possible D gene (5 bases). Trimming took 1 base from V and 0 from J, leaving 9 bases between them. Germline-derived CDR1 and CDR2 are MGHRA and YSYEKL. There are 16 residues in the CDR3. The CDR3 nucleotides read TGCGCCAGCAGCCAAGGGGGCGGGCCAACTAATGAAAAACTGTTTTTT. As protein: CASSQGGGPTNEKLFF.

The chain joins TRBV6-5 to TRBJ1-2; 8 positions agree with TRBD1. V was pared by 4 bases and J by 3 bases, with 10 bases of the junction left unmatched. Germline-derived CDR1 and CDR2 are MNHEY and SVGAGI. This CDR3 contains 16 residues. Here the CDR3 DNA reads TGTGCCAGCAGTTGGGATGCGGACAGGGATTACTATGGCTACACCTTC. Amino acids: CASSWDADRDYYGYTF.

V and J are TRBV21-1 and TRBJ2-7; the DNA was not used to check the table's D call, TRBD1. TRBV21-1 is shown as a pseudogene. This CDR3 is 16 amino acids long. The CDR3 DNA follows: TGTGCCAGCAGCAAATCTGTGACAGGTATACGGTACGAGCAGTACGTC. Translating gives CASSKSVTGIRYEQYV.